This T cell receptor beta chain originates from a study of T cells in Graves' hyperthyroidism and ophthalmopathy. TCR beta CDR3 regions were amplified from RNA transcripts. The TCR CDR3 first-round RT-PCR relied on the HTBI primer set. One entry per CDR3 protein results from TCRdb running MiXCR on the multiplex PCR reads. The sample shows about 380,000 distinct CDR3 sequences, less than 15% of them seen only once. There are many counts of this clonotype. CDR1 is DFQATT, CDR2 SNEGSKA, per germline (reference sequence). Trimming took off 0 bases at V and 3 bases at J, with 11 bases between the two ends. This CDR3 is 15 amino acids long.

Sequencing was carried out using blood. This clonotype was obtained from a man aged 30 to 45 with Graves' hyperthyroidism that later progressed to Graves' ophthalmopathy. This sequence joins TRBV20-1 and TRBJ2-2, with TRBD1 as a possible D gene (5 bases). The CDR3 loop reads CSARDRGLYTGELFF. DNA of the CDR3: TGCAGTGCTAGAGATAGGGGCTTATACACCGGGGAGCTGTTTTTT.